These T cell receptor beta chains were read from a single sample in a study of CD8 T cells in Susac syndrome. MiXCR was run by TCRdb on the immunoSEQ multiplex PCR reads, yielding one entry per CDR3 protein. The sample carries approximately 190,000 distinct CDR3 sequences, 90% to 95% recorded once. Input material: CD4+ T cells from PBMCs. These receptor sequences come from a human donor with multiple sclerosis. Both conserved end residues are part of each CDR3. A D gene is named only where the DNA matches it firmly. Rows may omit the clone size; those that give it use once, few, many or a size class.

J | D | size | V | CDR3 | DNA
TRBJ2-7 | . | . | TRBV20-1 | CSATPPKGPYEQYF | TGCAGTGCCACACCGCCGAAGGGGCCCTACGAGCAGTACTTC
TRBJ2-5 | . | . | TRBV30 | CAWSVRQTQYF | TGTGCCTGGAGTGTAAGGCAGACCCAGTACTTC
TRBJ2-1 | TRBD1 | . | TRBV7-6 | CASSLAGGSRNNEQFF | TGTGCCAGCAGTCTAGCAGGGGGCTCACGAAACAATGAGCAGTTCTTC
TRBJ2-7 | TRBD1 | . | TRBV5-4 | CASSAVNRGNEQYF | TGTGCCAGCAGCGCGGTCAACAGGGGAAACGAGCAGTACTTC
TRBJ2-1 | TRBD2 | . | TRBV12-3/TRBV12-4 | CASSYDAGLGSNEQFF | TGTGCCAGCAGTTACGACGCGGGACTAGGGTCCAATGAGCAGTTCTTC
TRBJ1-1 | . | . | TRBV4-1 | CASSQDGATGTNTEAFF | TGCGCCAGCAGCCAAGACGGGGCCACGGGGACGAACACTGAAGCTTTCTTT
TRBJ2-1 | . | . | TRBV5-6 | CASSVSSFNEQFF | TGTGCCAGCAGCGTGTCTTCCTTCAATGAGCAGTTCTTC
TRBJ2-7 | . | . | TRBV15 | CATSRSTLGLGDYEQYF | TGTGCCACCAGCAGATCTACTCTGGGACTCGGGGACTACGAGCAGTACTTC
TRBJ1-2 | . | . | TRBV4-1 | CASSHLIAGGRNYGYTF | TGCGCCAGCAGCCACCTCATTGCCGGAGGACGGAACTATGGCTACACCTTC
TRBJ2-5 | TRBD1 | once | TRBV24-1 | CATSGTGGQETQYF | TGTGCCACCAGTGGGACAGGGGGCCAAGAGACCCAGTACTTC
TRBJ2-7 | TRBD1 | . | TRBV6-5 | CASSPDRGDAYEQYF | TGTGCCAGCAGTCCCGACAGGGGGGACGCCTACGAGCAGTACTTC
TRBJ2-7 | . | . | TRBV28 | CASSPPRGEQYF | TGTGCCAGCAGCCCTCCCCGGGGCGAGCAGTACTTC
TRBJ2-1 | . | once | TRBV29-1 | CSAERGVLYNEQFF | TGCAGCGCCGAAAGGGGAGTCCTCTACAATGAGCAGTTCTTC
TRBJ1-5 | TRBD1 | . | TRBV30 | CACDRVNQPQHF | TGTGCCTGCGACAGGGTAAATCAGCCCCAGCATTTT
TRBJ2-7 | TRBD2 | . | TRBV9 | CASSLRLAGHGEQYF | TGTGCCAGCAGCCTGAGACTAGCGGGGCATGGTGAGCAGTACTTC
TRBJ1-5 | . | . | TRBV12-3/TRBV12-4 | CASIRTDSNQPQHF | TGTGCCAGCATCCGAACGGATAGCAATCAGCCCCAGCATTTT
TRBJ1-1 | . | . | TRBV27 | CASSLRGGEAFF | TGTGCCAGCAGTTTAAGAGGGGGTGAAGCTTTCTTT
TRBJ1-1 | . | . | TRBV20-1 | CSTKGGLNTEAFF | TGCAGTACCAAGGGAGGACTCAACACTGAAGCTTTCTTT
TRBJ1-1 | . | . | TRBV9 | CASSVDPENTEAFF | TGTGCCAGCAGCGTAGATCCGGAGAACACTGAAGCTTTCTTT
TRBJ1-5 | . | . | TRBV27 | CASSLVRNQPQHF | TGTGCCAGCAGTTTGGTACGCAATCAGCCCCAGCATTTT
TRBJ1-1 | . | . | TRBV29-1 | CSVFDGRGTEAFF | TGCAGCGTCTTTGATGGCAGGGGTACTGAAGCTTTCTTT
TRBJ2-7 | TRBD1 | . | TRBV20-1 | CSARDLQGDTYEQYF | TGCAGTGCTAGAGATCTACAGGGGGACACCTACGAGCAGTACTTC
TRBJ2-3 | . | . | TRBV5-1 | CASSLERGTDTQYF | TGCGCCAGCAGCTTGGAGCGTGGCACAGATACGCAGTATTTT
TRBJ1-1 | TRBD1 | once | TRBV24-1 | CATSDGQGTSEAFF | TGTGCCACCAGTGATGGACAGGGGACAAGTGAAGCTTTCTTT
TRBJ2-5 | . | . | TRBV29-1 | CSVVRDGETQYF | TGCAGCGTTGTCAGGGACGGTGAGACCCAGTACTTC
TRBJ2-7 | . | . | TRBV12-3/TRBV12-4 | CASSLQPTSYEQYF | TGTGCCAGCAGTTTACAGCCAACCTCCTACGAGCAGTACTTC
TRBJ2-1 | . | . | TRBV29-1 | CSVEDYGVFGGFNEQFF | TGCAGCGTTGAAGATTATGGGGTTTTCGGCGGTTTCAATGAGCAGTTCTTC
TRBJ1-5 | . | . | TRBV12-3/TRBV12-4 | CASSLGRENQPQHF | TGTGCCAGCAGTTTAGGCAGGGAGAATCAGCCCCAGCATTTT
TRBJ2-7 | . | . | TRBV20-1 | CSARSDLGTFRQYF | TGCAGTGCTAGATCCGACTTAGGTACATTCCGGCAGTACTTC
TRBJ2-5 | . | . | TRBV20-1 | CSARAGAQETQYF | TGCAGTGCTAGAGCGGGGGCGCAGGAGACCCAGTACTTC
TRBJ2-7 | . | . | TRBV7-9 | CASSFVLGTTYEQYF | TGTGCCAGCAGCTTCGTCCTAGGGACAACCTACGAGCAGTACTTC
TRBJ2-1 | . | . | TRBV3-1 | CASSQEGRGSNHEQFF | TGTGCCAGCAGCCAAGAGGGCCGGGGCAGCAATCATGAGCAGTTCTTC
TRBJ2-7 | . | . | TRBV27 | CASARNTLVEQYF | TGTGCCAGCGCACGAAACACCCTCGTCGAGCAGTACTTC
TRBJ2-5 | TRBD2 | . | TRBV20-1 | CSARGTSGRARETQYF | TGCAGTGCTAGAGGGACTAGCGGGAGGGCCCGAGAGACCCAGTACTTC
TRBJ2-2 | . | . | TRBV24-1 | CATSDPGNTGELFF | TGTGCCACCAGTGATCCGGGAAACACCGGGGAGCTGTTTTTT
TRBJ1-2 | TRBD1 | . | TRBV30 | CAWSRTGRGYTF | TGTGCCTGGAGCAGGACAGGGAGGGGCTACACCTTC
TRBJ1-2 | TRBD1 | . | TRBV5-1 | CASSLPSGTGDGYTF | TGCGCCAGCAGCTTGCCCTCCGGGACAGGTGATGGCTACACCTTC
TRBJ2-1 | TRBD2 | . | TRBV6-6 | CASRPRAAGGVEQFF | TGTGCCAGCAGACCTCGGGCTGCGGGGGGAGTGGAGCAGTTCTTC
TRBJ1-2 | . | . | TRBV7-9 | CASSSAVMVAFGYTF | TGTGCCAGCAGCTCAGCAGTTATGGTGGCTTTTGGCTACACCTTC
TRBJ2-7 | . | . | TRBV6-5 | CASMGSYEQYF | TGTGCCAGCATGGGGTCCTACGAGCAGTACTTC
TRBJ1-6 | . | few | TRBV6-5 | CASRPDGSNSPLHF | TGTGCCAGCAGACCCGACGGAAGTAATTCACCCCTCCACTTT
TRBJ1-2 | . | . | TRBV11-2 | CASSLVGDVPTNYGYTF | TGTGCCAGCAGCTTAGTCGGGGACGTACCTACTAACTATGGCTACACCTTC
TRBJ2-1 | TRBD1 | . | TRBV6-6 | CASSLQGTGSYNEQFF | TGTGCCAGCAGCCTTCAAGGGACAGGCTCCTACAATGAGCAGTTCTTC
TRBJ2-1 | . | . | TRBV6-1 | CASSEARYSYNEQFF | TGTGCCAGCAGTGAAGCGCGATACTCCTACAATGAGCAGTTCTTC
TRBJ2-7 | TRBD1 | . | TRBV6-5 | CASRTGGQTYEQYF | TGTGCCAGCAGAACAGGGGGTCAGACCTACGAGCAGTACTTC
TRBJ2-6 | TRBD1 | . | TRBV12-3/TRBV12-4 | CASRRGTGITGANVLTF | TGTGCCAGCAGGAGGGGGACAGGCATTACTGGGGCCAACGTCCTGACTTTC
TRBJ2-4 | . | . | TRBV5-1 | CASSPDGAGWVENIQYF | TGCGCCAGCAGCCCGGACGGCGCGGGTTGGGTGGAAAACATTCAGTACTTC
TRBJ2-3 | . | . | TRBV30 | CAWNSGYTQYF | TGTGCCTGGAACTCAGGGTATACGCAGTATTTT
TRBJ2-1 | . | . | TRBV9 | CASSTGEQFF | TGTGCCAGCAGCACAGGTGAGCAGTTCTTC
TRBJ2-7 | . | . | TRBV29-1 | CAADKGSREQYF | TGCGCAGCGGACAAGGGATCCCGCGAGCAGTACTTC
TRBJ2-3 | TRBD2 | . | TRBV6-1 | CASSRVAGGNTDTQYF | TGTGCCAGCAGTCGGGTAGCGGGAGGGAACACAGATACGCAGTATTTT
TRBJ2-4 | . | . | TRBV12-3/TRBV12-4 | CASRLAKNIQYF | TGTGCCAGTCGGTTAGCCAAAAACATTCAGTACTTC
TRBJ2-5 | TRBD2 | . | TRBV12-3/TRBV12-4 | CASSPLRGNQETQYF | TGTGCCAGCAGCCCCCTGCGGGGGAATCAAGAGACCCAGTACTTC
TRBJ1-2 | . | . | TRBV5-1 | CASSGGEYGYTF | TGCGCCAGCAGCGGAGGAGAGTATGGCTACACCTTC
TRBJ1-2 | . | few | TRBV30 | CAWNGGNYGYTF | TGTGCCTGGAATGGGGGCAACTATGGCTACACCTTC